Detailed here is one T cell receptor beta chain. This clone was counted at least ten times. It lacks a known antigen. The sample holds no much larger clone one base away, and base qualities are not on file. This record belongs to a study of blood T cell repertoires in COVID-19 (dated by TCRdb to 2020 to 2021). Regarding the complete study: Collaborator samples came from the United States, Italy and Spain and covered acute and convalescent phases of COVID-19. The material from the prospective study consisted of cDNA or gDNA derived from T cells, B-cell-depleted T cells, or PBMCs. Subjects who had been exposed to COVID-19, were actively infected with it, or had recovered from it provided the deeply sampled blood TCRbeta repertoires that made up the dataset. The repertoires were made available in a free public database intended to serve as a resource for research on the immune response to SARS-CoV-2. The samples were drawn from the first 160 participants of the ongoing ImmuneRACE study and from about 1,200 subjects provided by 6 global collaborators. The sample metadata nearly always contained a de-identified subject ID, COVID-19 status, age in years and sex. Where available, HLA class I and class II types were obtained from metadata supplied by the sample provider rather than from assay-based typing.

CDR1 and CDR2, per the germline V gene, are SGDLS and YYNGEE. Reading from cysteine to phenylalanine, the CDR3 counts 17 amino acids. The kept DNA is CDR3 alone, 51 bases in frame from the first base. The germline V end is reduced by 6 bases and the J end by 0 bases; junction bases left unmatched: 8. The paper's findings and limits, for the study overall: The amount of clinical and demographic metadata varied by source and participant and was provided uncurated.

Each collaborating institution followed its own protocols to collect whole blood in K2EDTA tubes. For TCRbeta analysis, collaborator samples were shipped as frozen whole blood, as isolated PBMCs, or as DNA extracted from either sample type. The immunoSEQ Assay, a bias-controlled multiplex PCR, was used to amplify TCRbeta CDR3 regions from genomic DNA. In the original analysis: The number of nucleated cells in each sample was estimated by amplification of reference gene primers within the assay. To quantify the absolute abundance of each unique TCRbeta CDR3 rearrangement, sequence reads were collapsed and filtered. For each sample, productive Simpson clonality was calculated as the square root of Simpson's diversity index across productive rearrangements. Entries here come from immuneACCESS through TCRdb and include only in-frame sequences with V and J called. Some clones fail to appear in such tables; in the studies checked, an unresolved V gene covers under half of the shortfall, and the cause of the remainder is unknown. V and J calls and clone size follow that table, whereas D and trimming were derived from the DNA. The sample table lists fewer than 200,000 clones, more than 75% of them with a count of one. The biggest ten clones account for about 9% of the sample.

The rearrangement joined TRBV9 to TRBJ2-6; 8 of the junction bases match TRBD1. This receptor was obtained from a woman aged 50 to 60 with active or convalescent COVID-19. Sequencing input: peripheral blood. The CDR3 region reads CASTTGQAYSGANVLTF. The nucleotide sequence reads as follows: TGTGCCAGCACGACGGGACAGGCCTACTCTGGGGCCAACGTCCTGACTTTC.